The clone carrying this T cell receptor beta chain has more than one count but fewer than ten. This record comes from a study of T cells in Graves' hyperthyroidism and ophthalmopathy. TCR beta CDR3 regions were amplified from RNA. RT-PCR in the first round (using the HTBI primer set) targeted the TCR CDR3. TCRdb ran MiXCR on the multiplex PCR reads and lists one entry per CDR3 protein. The sample has more than 300,000 distinct CDR3 sequences; approximately 15% are singletons. Between the trimmed V and J ends, which lost 1 base and 2 bases, there was a span of 14 bases. This CDR3 spans 16 amino acids. Germline values: CDR1 SEHNR, CDR2 FQNEAQ (reference sequence).

Sequenced material: blood. The V call is TRBV7-9, the J call TRBJ2-5; TRBD1 might be the D (5 bases). The clonotype originates from a woman in her sixties with Graves' hyperthyroidism. In nucleotides, the CDR3 is TGTGCCAGCAGCTTAGGGTCAGGGATTGATCAAGAGACCCAGTACTTC. Translated: CASSLGSGIDQETQYF.